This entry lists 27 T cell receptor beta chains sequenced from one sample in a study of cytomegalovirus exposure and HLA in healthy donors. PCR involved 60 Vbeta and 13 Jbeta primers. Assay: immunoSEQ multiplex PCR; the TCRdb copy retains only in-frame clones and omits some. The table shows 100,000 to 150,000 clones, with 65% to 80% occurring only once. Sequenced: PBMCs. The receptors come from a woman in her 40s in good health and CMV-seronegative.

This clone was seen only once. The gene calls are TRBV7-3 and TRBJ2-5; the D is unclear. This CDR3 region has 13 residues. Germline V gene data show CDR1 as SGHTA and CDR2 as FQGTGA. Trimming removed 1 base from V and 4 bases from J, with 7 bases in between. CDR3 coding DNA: TGTGCCAGCAGCTTAAGTGGGCGAGAGACCCAGTACTTC. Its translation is CASSLSGRETQYF.

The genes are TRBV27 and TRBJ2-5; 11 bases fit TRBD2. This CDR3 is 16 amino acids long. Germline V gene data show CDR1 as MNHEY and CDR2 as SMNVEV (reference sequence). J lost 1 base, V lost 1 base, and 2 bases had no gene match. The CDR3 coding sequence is TGTGCCAGCAGTTTATTGACTAGCGGGGTCCAAGAGACCCAGTACTTC. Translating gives CASSLLTSGVQETQYF.

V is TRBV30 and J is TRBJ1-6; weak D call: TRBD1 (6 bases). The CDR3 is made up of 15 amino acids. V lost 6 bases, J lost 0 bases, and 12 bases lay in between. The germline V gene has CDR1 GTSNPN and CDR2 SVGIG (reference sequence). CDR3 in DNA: TGTGCCTGCCACAGGGAGAGCTCCTATAATTCACCCCTCCACTTT. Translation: CACHRESSYNSPLHF.

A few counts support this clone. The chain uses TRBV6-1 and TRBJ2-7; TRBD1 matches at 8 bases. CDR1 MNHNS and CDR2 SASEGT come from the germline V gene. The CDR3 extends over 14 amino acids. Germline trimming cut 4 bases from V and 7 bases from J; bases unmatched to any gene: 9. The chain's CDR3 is CASSGGTGLKEQYF. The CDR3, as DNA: TGTGCCAGCAGTGGGGGGACAGGTCTTAAGGAGCAGTACTTC.

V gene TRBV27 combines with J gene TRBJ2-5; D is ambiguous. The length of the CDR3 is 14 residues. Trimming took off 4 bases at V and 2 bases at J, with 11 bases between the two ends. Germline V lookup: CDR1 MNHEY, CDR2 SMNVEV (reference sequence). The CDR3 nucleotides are TGTGCCAGCAGTTCGTTACTTTCACAAGAGACCCAGTACTTC. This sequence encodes CASSSLLSQETQYF.

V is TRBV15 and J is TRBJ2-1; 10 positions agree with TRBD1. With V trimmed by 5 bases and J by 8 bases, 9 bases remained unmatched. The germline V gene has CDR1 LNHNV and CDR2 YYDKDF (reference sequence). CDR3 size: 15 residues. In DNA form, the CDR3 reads TGTGCCACCAGCGCCCCCGGGACAGGGGAACATGAGCAGTTCTTC. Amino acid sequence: CATSAPGTGEHEQFF.

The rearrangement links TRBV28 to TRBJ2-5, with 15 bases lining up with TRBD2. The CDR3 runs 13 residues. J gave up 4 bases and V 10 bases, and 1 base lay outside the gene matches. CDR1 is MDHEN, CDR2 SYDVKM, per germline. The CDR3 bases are TGTGCCACGGGACTAGCGGGAGGAGAGACCCAGTACTTC. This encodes CATGLAGGETQYF.

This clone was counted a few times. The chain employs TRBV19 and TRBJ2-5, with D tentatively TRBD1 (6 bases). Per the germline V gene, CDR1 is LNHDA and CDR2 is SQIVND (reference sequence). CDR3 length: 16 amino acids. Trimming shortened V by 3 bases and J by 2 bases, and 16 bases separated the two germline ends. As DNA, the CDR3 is TGTGCCAGTAGTATTGGGGACAATTTTTTTCAAGAGACCCAGTACTTC. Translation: CASSIGDNFFQETQYF.

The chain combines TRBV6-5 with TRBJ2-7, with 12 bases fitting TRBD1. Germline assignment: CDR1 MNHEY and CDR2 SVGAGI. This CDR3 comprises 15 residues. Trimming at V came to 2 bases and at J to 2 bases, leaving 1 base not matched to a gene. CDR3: CASSYGTGGAYEQYF. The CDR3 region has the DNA TGTGCCAGCAGTTACGGGACAGGGGGCGCCTACGAGCAGTACTTC.

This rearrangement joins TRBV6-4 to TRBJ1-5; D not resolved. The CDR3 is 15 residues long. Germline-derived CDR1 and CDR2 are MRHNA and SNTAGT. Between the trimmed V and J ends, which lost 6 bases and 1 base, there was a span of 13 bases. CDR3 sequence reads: CASRDGPGSNQPQHF. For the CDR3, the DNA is TGTGCCAGCAGAGATGGCCCGGGGAGCAATCAGCCCCAGCATTTT.

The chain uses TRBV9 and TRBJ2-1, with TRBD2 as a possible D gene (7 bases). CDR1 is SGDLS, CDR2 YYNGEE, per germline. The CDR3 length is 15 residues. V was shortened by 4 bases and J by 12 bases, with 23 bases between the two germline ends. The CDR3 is CASSPEGGLAWGQFF. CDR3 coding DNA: TGTGCCAGCAGCCCAGAGGGGGGGCTCGCCTGGGGGCAGTTCTTC.

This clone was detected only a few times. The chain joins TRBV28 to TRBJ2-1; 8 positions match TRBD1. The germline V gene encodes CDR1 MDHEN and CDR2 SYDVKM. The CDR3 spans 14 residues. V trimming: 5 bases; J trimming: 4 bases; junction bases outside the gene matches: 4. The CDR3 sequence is CASSPGQGYNEQFF. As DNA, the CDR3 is TGTGCCAGCAGTCCCGGACAGGGTTACAATGAGCAGTTCTTC.

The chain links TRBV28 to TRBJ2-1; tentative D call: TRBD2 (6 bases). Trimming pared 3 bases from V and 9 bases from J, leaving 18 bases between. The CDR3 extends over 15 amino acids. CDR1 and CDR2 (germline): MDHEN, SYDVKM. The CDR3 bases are TGTGCCAGCAGTTTGCCGAGGGACTCCCATTCTGAGCAGTTCTTC. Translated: CASSLPRDSHSEQFF.

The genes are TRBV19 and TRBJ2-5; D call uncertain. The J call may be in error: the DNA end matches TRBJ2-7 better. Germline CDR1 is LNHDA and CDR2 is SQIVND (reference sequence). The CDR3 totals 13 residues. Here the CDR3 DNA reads TGTGCCAGTAGTATAGGGTCCTCCTACGAGCAGTACTTC. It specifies CASSIGSSYEQYF.

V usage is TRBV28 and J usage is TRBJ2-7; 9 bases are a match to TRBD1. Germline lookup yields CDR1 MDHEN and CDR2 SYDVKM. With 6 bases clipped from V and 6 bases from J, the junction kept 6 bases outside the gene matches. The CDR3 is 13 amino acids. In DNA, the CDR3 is TGTGCCAGCAGGGGGACAGGGAGGGTCGAGCAGTACTTC. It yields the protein CASRGTGRVEQYF. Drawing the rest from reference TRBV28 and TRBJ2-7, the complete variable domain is DVKVTQSSRYLVKRTGEKVFLECVQDMDHENMFWYRQDPGLGLRLIYFSYDVKMKEKGDIPEGYSVSREKKERFSLILESASTNQTSMYLCASRGTGRVEQYFGPGTRLTVT.

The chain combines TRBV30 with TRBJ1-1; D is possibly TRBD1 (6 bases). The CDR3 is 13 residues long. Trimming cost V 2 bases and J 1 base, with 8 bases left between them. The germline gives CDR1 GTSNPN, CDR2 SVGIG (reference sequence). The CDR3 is CAWSSQGNTEAFF. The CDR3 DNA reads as TGTGCCTGGAGTTCACAGGGGAACACTGAAGCTTTCTTT.

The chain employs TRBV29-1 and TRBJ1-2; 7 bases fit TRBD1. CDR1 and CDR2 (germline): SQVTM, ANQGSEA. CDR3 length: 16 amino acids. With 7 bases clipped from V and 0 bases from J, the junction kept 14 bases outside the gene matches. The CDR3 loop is CSAYQGEEGSNYGYTF. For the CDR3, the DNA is TGCAGCGCGTATCAGGGGGAAGAGGGCTCTAACTATGGCTACACCTTC. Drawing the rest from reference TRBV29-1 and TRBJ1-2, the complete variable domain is SAVISQKPSRDICQRGTSLTIQCQVDSQVTMMFWYRQQPGQSLTLIATANQGSEATYESGFVIDKFPISRPNLTFSTLTVSNMSPEDSSIYLCSAYQGEEGSNYGYTFGSGTRLTVV.

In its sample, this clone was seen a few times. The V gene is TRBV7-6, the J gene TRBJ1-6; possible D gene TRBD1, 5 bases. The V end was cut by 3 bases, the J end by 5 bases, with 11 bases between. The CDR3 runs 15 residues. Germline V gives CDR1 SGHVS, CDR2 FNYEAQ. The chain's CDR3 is CASSFRQLNNSPLHF. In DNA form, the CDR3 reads TGTGCCAGCAGCTTTAGACAGCTTAATAATTCACCCCTCCACTTT.

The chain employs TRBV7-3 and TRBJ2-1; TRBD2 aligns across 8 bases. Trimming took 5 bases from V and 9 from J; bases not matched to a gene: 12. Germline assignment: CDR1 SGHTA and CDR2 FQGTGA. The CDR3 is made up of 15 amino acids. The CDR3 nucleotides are TGTGCCAGCAGCCGTAGCGGGGTCCAGGATATTGAGCAGTTCTTC. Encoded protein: CASSRSGVQDIEQFF.

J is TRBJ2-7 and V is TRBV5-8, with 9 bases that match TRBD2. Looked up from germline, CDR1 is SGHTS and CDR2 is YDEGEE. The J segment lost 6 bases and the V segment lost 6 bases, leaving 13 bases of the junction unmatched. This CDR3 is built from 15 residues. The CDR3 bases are TGTGCCAGCACCCCGTCCGGGACTAGCTCCCGCGAGCAGTACTTC. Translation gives CASTPSGTSSREQYF.

CDR3 sequence reads: CASSLFQNSNQPQHF. For the CDR3, the DNA is TGTGCCAGCAGCTTGTTTCAGAATAGCAATCAGCCCCAGCATTTT. This chain joins TRBV5-5 and TRBJ1-5; no firm D call. V lost 1 base to trimming and J lost 0 bases, with 8 bases between them. The CDR3 contains 15 residues. The germline CDR1 and CDR2 sequences are SGHKS and YYEKEE (reference sequence).

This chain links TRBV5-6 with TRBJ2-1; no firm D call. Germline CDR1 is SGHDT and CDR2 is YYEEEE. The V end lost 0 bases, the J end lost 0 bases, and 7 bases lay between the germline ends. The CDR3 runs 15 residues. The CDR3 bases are TGTGCCAGCAGCTTGGTGGCTTTCTCCTACAATGAGCAGTTCTTC. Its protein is CASSLVAFSYNEQFF.

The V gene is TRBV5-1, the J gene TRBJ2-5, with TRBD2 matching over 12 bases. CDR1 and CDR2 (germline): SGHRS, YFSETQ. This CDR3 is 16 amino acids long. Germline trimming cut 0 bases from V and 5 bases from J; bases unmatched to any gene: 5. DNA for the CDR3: TGCGCCAGCAGCTTGGCTAGCGGGGGGGCCGGGGAGACCCAGTACTTC. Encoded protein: CASSLASGGAGETQYF.

The CDR3 sequence: CASSPDRSTDTQYF. For the CDR3, the DNA is TGTGCCAGCAGCCCGGACAGAAGCACAGATACGCAGTATTTT. J is TRBJ2-3 and V is TRBV7-3; D possibly corresponds to TRBD1 (6 bases). The CDR3 spans 14 residues. Looked up from germline, CDR1 is SGHTA and CDR2 is FQGTGA. V lost 5 bases and J lost 0, with 9 bases in between.

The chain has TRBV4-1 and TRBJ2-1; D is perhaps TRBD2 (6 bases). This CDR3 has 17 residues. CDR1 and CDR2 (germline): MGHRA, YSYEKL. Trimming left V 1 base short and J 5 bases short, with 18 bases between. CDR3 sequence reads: CASSQALGRRADNEQFF. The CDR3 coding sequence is TGCGCCAGCAGCCAAGCGCTGGGGAGGCGGGCCGACAATGAGCAGTTCTTC.

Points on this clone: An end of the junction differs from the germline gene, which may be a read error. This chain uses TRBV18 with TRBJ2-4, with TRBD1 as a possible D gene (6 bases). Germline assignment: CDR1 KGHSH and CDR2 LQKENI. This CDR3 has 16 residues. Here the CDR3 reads CASSPPGQGTRNSQYF. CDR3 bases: TGTGCCAGCTCACCACCGGGTCAGGGGACGAGAAACAGTCAGTACTTC.

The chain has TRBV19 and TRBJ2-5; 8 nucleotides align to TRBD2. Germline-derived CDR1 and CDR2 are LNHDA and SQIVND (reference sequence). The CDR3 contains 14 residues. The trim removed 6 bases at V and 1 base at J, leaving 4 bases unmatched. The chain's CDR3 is CASRRAGAQETQYF. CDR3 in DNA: TGTGCCAGTAGGCGAGCGGGGGCCCAAGAGACCCAGTACTTC.